This T cell receptor beta chain originates from a study of blood T cell repertoires in COVID-19. Turning to the study itself: In each case, the material was cDNA or gDNA derived from T cells, B-cell-depleted T cells, or PBMCs.

This clone is a singleton in its sample. In the authors' methods: Amplifying reference gene primers gave estimates of nucleated cell counts. Clones were sequenced by immunoSEQ multiplex PCR, and TCRdb holds only the in-frame ones, with some missing. V and J calls and clone size are copied from that table; D and trimming were computed from the DNA. Among roughly 190,000 clones, roughly 82% were seen once, and the ten largest hold more than 4.5%. V shed 4 bases, J shed 0 bases, and the junction held 4 bases outside the gene matches. Germline V CDR1 and CDR2: SGHVS, FQNEAQ. The CDR3 contains 16 residues. Cohorts were based on clinical histories the participants reported.

Sequencing was done on a sample of PBMCs or T cells enriched from blood (not recorded which). This rearrangement joins TRBV7-8 to TRBJ1-5, with TRBD1 matching 9 bases. This receptor was identified in a woman aged 55 to 70 with acute COVID-19. The CDR3 protein is CASSSDRGYSNQPQHF. The DNA for the CDR3 is TGTGCCAGCAGCTCGGACAGGGGATATAGCAATCAGCCCCAGCATTTT.